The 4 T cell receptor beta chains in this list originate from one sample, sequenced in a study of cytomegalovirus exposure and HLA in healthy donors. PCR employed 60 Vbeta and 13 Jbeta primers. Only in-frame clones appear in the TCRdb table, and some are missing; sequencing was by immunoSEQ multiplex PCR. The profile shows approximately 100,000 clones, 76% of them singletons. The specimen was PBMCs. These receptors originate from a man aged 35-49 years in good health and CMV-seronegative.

CDR3 region: CASSSSGGTGANTEAFF. CDR3 DNA: TGTGCCAGCAGCTCGTCCGGAGGGACAGGGGCCAACACTGAAGCTTTCTTT. This chain connects TRBV7-9 to TRBJ1-1, with 10 nucleotides matching TRBD1. CDR3 length: 17 amino acids. V shed 4 bases, J shed 2 bases, and the junction held 10 bases outside the gene matches. Germline values: CDR1 SEHNR, CDR2 FQNEAQ (reference sequence).

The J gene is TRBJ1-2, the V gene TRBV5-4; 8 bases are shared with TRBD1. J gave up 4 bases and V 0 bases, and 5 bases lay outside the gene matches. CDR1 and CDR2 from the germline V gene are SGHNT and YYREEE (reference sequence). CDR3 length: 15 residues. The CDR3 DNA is TGTGCCAGCAGCTTGGGGGCAGGGGGCTCCTATGGCTACACCTTC. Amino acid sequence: CASSLGAGGSYGYTF.

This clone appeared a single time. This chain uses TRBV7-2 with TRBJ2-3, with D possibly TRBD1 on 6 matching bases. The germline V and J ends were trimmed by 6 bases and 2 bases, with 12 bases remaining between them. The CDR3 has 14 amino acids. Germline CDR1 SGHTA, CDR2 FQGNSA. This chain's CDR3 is CASRYTGTTDTQYF. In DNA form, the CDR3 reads TGTGCCAGCAGGTACACAGGGACCACAGATACGCAGTATTTT.

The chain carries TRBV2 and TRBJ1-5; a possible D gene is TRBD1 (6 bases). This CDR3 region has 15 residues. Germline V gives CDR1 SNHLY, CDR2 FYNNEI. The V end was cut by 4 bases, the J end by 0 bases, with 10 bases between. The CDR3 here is CASSGRGYSNQPQHF. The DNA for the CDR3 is TGTGCCAGCAGTGGAAGGGGGTATAGCAATCAGCCCCAGCATTTT.